Listed here are 7 T cell receptor beta chains from one sample, sequenced in a study of OX40 agonist ivuxolimab in advanced cancers. Sequenced by immunoSEQ multiplex PCR; TCRdb stores in-frame clones only, minus some. The top ten hold about 25% of the sample, which has 28,000 or so clones, approximately 90% seen once. This sample comprised CD4+ or CD8+ T cells sorted from blood, obtained in a trial of the OX40 agonist ivuxolimab. The receptors come from an adult with an advanced solid tumor such as melanoma, head and neck, liver or kidney cancer.

This chain connects TRBV29-1 to TRBJ1-1, with TRBD1 matching over 7 bases. The germline V gene encodes CDR1 SQVTM and CDR2 ANQGSEA. The CDR3 sequence is 16 residues long. In nucleotides, the CDR3 is TGCAGTGATTACAGGGGACCATTCGACCCGAACACTGAAGCTTTCTTT. This translates into CSDYRGPFDPNTEAFF. Looking up the rest from reference TRBV29-1 and TRBJ1-1 gives the full variable domain: SAVISQKPSRDICQRGTSLTIQCQVDSQVTMMFWYRQQPGQSLTLIATANQGSEATYESGFVIDKFPISRPNLTFSTLTVSNMSPEDSSIYLCSDYRGPFDPNTEAFFGQGTRLTVV.

The chain couples TRBV9 to TRBJ1-2; D not resolved. The CDR3 is made up of 11 amino acids. Looked up from germline, CDR1 is SGDLS and CDR2 is YYNGEE. V lost 2 bases and J lost 10, with 9 bases in between. CDR3 bases: TGTGCCAGCAGCGTCACCGGGTCCTACACCTTC. Amino acids: CASSVTGSYTF.

This chain uses TRBV5-6 with TRBJ2-2; no definite D call. The germline gives CDR1 SGHDT, CDR2 YYEEEE. V lost 0 bases and J lost 1, with 4 bases in between. The CDR3 is 14 amino acids. The CDR3 DNA follows: TGTGCCAGCAGCTTGGTACAGAACACCGGGGAGCTGTTTTTT. It yields the protein CASSLVQNTGELFF.

The chain is built from TRBV29-1 and TRBJ2-1; TRBD2 might be the D (5 bases). Germline V lookup: CDR1 SQVTM, CDR2 ANQGSEA. Trimming removed 6 bases from V and 6 bases from J, with 18 bases in between. The CDR3 sequence is 14 residues long. The CDR3 protein is CSVGDYPSLNEQFF. The CDR3 DNA reads TGCAGCGTCGGCGACTACCCCAGTCTCAATGAGCAGTTCTTC.

The V and J genes are TRBV7-2 and TRBJ2-1; tentatively, D is TRBD1 (6 bases). The V end lost 5 bases, the J end lost 4 bases, and 18 bases lay between the germline ends. Germline V gives CDR1 SGHTA, CDR2 FQGNSA. The CDR3 is 16 residues long. CDR3 sequence: CASSLLARGIYNEQFF. The CDR3, as DNA: TGTGCCAGCAGCCTTTTAGCGAGGGGGATTTACAATGAGCAGTTCTTC.

This clone was seen a single time. The rearrangement uses TRBV4-3 and TRBJ2-7; D unclear. The V and J ends lost 4 bases and 2 bases respectively, with 9 bases between them. Germline CDR1 is LGHNA and CDR2 is YSLEER. This CDR3 is 13 amino acids long. This CDR3 reads CASSPDGAYEQYF. CDR3 sequence (DNA): TGCGCCAGCAGCCCGGACGGAGCCTACGAGCAGTACTTC.

The chain joins TRBV5-6 to TRBJ2-7; TRBD2 is a possible D gene (5 bases). CDR1 and CDR2 from the germline V gene are SGHDT and YYEEEE. This CDR3 comprises 12 residues. Trimming removed 0 bases from V and 5 bases from J, with 6 bases in between. The DNA of the CDR3 is TGTGCCAGCAGCTTGGTTAGCGACGAGCAGTACTTC. It yields the protein CASSLVSDEQYF.